This T cell receptor beta chain was retrieved from a study of beta chain features in type 1 diabetes. Study findings and constraints: Comparison showed that naive, central memory and Treg TCRB repertoires appeared more similar among patients than among healthy donors.

The investigators reverse transcribed all of the isolated RNA, so they sequenced expressed TCRB transcripts. Method: immunoSEQ multiplex PCR; TCRdb's copy keeps in-frame clones and lacks some. This sample carries about 360,000 clones, around 13% of them seen once, and the ten largest clones take about 0.018%. The CDR3 loop spans 13 amino acids. The germline CDR1 and CDR2 sequences are WSHSY and SAAADI. Trimming took 3 bases from V and 4 from J, leaving 9 bases between them. Regarding this clone: No antigen is known for it.

Each of the CD4+ naive, central memory, regulatory and stem cell-like memory populations was sorted via CD45RO/CCR7/CD25/CD127/CD95/CD27. This receptor was identified in a man aged 18 to 30 in good health. Sequenced input: naive CD4+ T cells from blood. V and J are TRBV10-2 and TRBJ1-2, with D hard to call. CDR3 coding DNA: TGCGCCAGCAGTGAAGGAGTATTCTATGGCTACACCTTC. Protein product: CASSEGVFYGYTF.